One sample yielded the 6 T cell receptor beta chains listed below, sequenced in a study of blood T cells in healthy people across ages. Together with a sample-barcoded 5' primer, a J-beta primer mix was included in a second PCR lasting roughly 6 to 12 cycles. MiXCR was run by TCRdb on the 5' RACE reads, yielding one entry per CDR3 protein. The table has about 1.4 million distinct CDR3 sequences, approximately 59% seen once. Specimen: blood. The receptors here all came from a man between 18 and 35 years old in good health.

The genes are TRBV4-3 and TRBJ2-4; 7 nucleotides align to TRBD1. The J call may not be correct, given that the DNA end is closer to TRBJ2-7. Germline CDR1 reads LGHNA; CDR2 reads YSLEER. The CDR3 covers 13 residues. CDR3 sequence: CASSQTGADEQYF. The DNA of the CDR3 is TGCGCCAGCAGCCAAACAGGGGCGGACGAGCAGTACTTC.

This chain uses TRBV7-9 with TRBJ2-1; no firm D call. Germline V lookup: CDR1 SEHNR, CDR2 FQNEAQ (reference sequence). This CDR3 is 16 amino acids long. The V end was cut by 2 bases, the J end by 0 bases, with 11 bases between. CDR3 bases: TGTGCCAGCAGCTTACCCTTGGCGGTCTCCTACAATGAGCAGTTCTTC. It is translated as CASSLPLAVSYNEQFF.

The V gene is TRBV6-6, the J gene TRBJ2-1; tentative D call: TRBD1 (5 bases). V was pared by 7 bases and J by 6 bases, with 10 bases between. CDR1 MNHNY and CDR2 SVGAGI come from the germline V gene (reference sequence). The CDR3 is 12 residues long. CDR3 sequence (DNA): TGTGCCAGCAATACAGGTGGCAATGAGCAGTTCTTC. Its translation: CASNTGGNEQFF.

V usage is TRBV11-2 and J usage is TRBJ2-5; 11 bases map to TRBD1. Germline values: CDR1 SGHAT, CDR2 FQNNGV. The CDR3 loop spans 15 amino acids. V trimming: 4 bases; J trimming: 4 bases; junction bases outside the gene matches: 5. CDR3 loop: CASSWGDRGSETQYF. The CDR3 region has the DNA TGTGCCAGCAGCTGGGGGGACAGGGGGTCAGAGACCCAGTACTTC.

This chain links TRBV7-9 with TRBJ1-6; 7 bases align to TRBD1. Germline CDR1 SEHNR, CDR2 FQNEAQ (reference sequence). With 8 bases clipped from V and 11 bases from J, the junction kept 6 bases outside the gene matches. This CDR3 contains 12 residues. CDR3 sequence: CASVRGTTPLHF. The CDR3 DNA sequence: TGTGCCAGCGTCAGGGGGACGACACCCCTCCACTTT.

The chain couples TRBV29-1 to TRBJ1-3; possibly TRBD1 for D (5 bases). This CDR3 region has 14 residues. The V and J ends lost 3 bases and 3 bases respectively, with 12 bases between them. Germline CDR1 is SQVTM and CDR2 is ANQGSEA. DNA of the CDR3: TGCAGCGTTGAGTTGGGAGGGGTTGGAAACACCATATATTTT. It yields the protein CSVELGGVGNTIYF.